A single sample is the source of the 32 T cell receptor beta chains below, sequenced in a study of regulatory T cells in long-lasting Graves disease. As to time point: persistent/refractory GD, antithyroid drugs over 5 years with positive TRAb. TCR sequences were obtained from RNA taken from PBMCs. For TCR beta, libraries came from iRepertoire HTBI primers and Arm-PCR of CDR3 regions. MiXCR was run by TCRdb on the multiplex PCR reads, yielding one entry per CDR3 protein. The table has about 470,000 distinct CDR3 sequences, about 20% seen once; the top ten hold less than 9%. The source material was peripheral blood mononuclear cells (PBMCs), sampled when the disease was refractory, from a patient treated with antithyroid drugs. The source is a female donor with Graves disease.

As regards this clonotype: This could be a read error, since a much larger clone is one nucleotide away. The V and J genes are TRBV6-6 and TRBJ1-1; 9 bases are a match to TRBD1. CDR1 and CDR2 (germline): MNHNY, SVGAGI (reference sequence). The CDR3 has 18 amino acids. With V trimmed by 0 bases and J by 0 bases, 8 bases remained unmatched. The CDR3, as DNA: TGTGCCAGCAGTTACTCGGAGGGACAGGGCACGTTGAACACTGAAGCTTTCTTT. Protein sequence: CASSYSEGQGTLNTEAFF.

This clonotype was detected ten times or more. This sequence joins TRBV6-1 and TRBJ2-5; no definite D call. Trimming removed 4 bases at V and 7 bases at J, with 13 bases between. Per germline, CDR1 MNHNS and CDR2 SASEGT. The CDR3 runs 13 residues. The DNA for the CDR3 is TGTGCCAGCAGTGCGATGGGCTTTGGGACCCAGTACTTC. Translating gives CASSAMGFGTQYF.

V usage is TRBV19 and J usage is TRBJ2-1, with TRBD1 matching 9 bases. CDR3 length equals 13 residues. Trimming at V came to 5 bases and at J to 8 bases, leaving 4 bases not matched to a gene. CDR1 LNHDA and CDR2 SQIVND come from the germline V gene (reference sequence). CDR3 sequence reads: CASSLRQGDEQFF. Here the CDR3 DNA reads TGTGCCAGTAGTCTTAGACAGGGGGATGAGCAGTTCTTC.

The chain links TRBV9 to TRBJ2-7, with unresolved D. V lost 3 bases and J 0 bases, leaving 10 bases between the germline ends. CDR1 and CDR2 (germline): SGDLS, YYNGEE. There are 14 residues in the CDR3. The DNA of the CDR3 is TGTGCCAGCAGCGCGACGGATATCTCCTACGAGCAGTACTTC. It yields the protein CASSATDISYEQYF.

This clonotype came up a few times. A much bigger clone sits one base away, suggesting this may be a read error. No conserved phenylalanine or tryptophan is present at the end of the CDR3, so a read error is the likely explanation. V and J are TRBV2 and TRBJ1-5; D is uncertain. Trimming shortened V by 3 bases and J by 3 bases, and 12 bases separated the two germline ends. The CDR3 spans 15 residues. CDR1 and CDR2 from the germline V gene are SNHLY and FYNNEI. The CDR3 region is CASSEDGIYNQPQHL. The CDR3 region has the DNA TGTGCCAGCAGTGAGGACGGGATATACAATCAGCCCCAGCATCTT.

This clonotype was seen ten or more times. The V call is TRBV28, the J call TRBJ2-7, with TRBD1 matching 10 bases. The CDR3 contains 15 residues. Per germline, CDR1 MDHEN and CDR2 SYDVKM. Losses at the gene ends were 4 bases for V and 1 base for J; bases not matched to a gene: 4. The CDR3 region is CASSWGTGESYEQYF. CDR3 in DNA: TGTGCCAGCAGTTGGGGGACAGGGGAATCCTACGAGCAGTACTTC.

In its sample, this clonotype was seen many times. The V and J genes are TRBV27 and TRBJ1-4; maybe TRBD1 (5 bases). V was trimmed by 7 bases and J by 5 bases, leaving 20 bases between them. CDR1 is MNHEY and CDR2 is SMNVEV in the germline V gene (reference sequence). The CDR3 extends over 16 amino acids. The CDR3, as DNA: TGTGCCAGCAACCTGGATAGGGGTCGTTCAAATGAAAAACTGTTTTTT. It codes for CASNLDRGRSNEKLFF.

This clonotype was found many times. The genes are TRBV2 and TRBJ2-2, with 8 bases identical to TRBD2. The CDR3 has 14 amino acids. Looked up from germline, CDR1 is SNHLY and CDR2 is FYNNEI. The ends lost 6 bases at V and 4 bases at J; junction bases unmatched: 4. Here the CDR3 reads CASSRLAITGELFF. CDR3 bases: TGTGCCAGCAGCCGACTAGCGATCACCGGGGAGCTGTTTTTT.

The V call is TRBV4-1, the J call TRBJ1-4; no clear D gene. The CDR3 runs to 16 residues. CDR1 and CDR2 from the germline V gene are MGHRA and YSYEKL. The V gene lost 0 bases and the J gene lost 8 bases, with 16 bases spanning the gap. This chain's CDR3 is CASSQEWIMTREKLFF. CDR3 bases: TGCGCCAGCAGCCAAGAATGGATAATGACGAGGGAAAAACTGTTTTTT.

This clonotype was detected ten times or more. The chain carries TRBV28 and TRBJ2-7; 9 bases align to TRBD2. The CDR3 is made up of 13 amino acids. Trimming at V came to 7 bases and at J to 0 bases, leaving 1 base not matched to a gene. CDR1 and CDR2 from the germline V gene are MDHEN and SYDVKM. The chain's CDR3 is CASISGSSYEQYF. The CDR3 bases are TGTGCCAGCATTAGCGGGAGCTCCTACGAGCAGTACTTC.

This clonotype was found many times. The chain joins TRBV2 to TRBJ1-3, with no clear D. CDR3 size: 14 residues. CDR1 SNHLY and CDR2 FYNNEI come from the germline V gene. V shed 5 bases and J shed 0 bases, with 8 bases lying between them. CDR3 DNA: TGTGCCAGCAGTAACAGCGTCTCTGGAAACACCATATATTTT. As protein: CASSNSVSGNTIYF.

The V call is TRBV19, the J call TRBJ1-5; 7 nucleotides agree with TRBD1. Trimming cost V 3 bases and J 4 bases; bases outside gene matches: 6. This CDR3 comprises 15 residues. In germline, CDR1 is LNHDA, CDR2 SQIVND (reference sequence). In DNA form, the CDR3 reads TGTGCCAGTAGTATCACCGGGACAGCTAATCAGCCCCAGCATTTT. As protein: CASSITGTANQPQHF.

This clonotype was observed many times. The V and J genes are TRBV28 and TRBJ1-2; tentatively, D is TRBD1 (5 bases). V was trimmed by 4 bases and J by 1 base, leaving 22 bases between them. Germline loops: CDR1 MDHEN, CDR2 SYDVKM. The CDR3 has 18 residues. The CDR3 DNA follows: TGTGCCAGCAGTTCTAACCGACAGTTGCCGCACAGTAACTATGGCTACACCTTC. As protein: CASSSNRQLPHSNYGYTF.

This chain links TRBV6-2 or TRBV6-3 with TRBJ1-1; D is uncertain. CDR1 is MNHEY and CDR2 is SVGEGT in the germline V gene. V gave up 5 bases and J gave up 1 base, with 11 bases separating them. This CDR3 spans 14 amino acids. CDR3 sequence: CASSEQPWNTEAFF. The CDR3, as DNA: TGTGCCAGCAGTGAGCAGCCTTGGAACACTGAAGCTTTCTTT.

The J gene is TRBJ1-4, the V gene TRBV6-1; D is undetermined. V was pared by 5 bases and J by 12 bases, with 10 bases between. CDR1 is MNHNS, CDR2 SASEGT, per germline. This CDR3 spans 11 amino acids. The CDR3 reads CASSPGPQLFF. CDR3 bases: TGTGCCAGCAGTCCCGGCCCTCAACTGTTTTTT.

This sequence joins TRBV28 and TRBJ2-1; D unclear. Germline assignment: CDR1 MDHEN and CDR2 SYDVKM. The CDR3 is 12 amino acids. V shed 11 bases and J shed 7 bases, with 15 bases lying between them. CDR3 residues: CAASSGVNEQFF. In DNA form, the CDR3 reads TGTGCCGCCAGTAGTGGGGTGAATGAGCAGTTCTTC.

The chain links TRBV7-2 to TRBJ2-7; D is uncertain. Trimming removed 3 bases at V and 5 bases at J, with 8 bases between. CDR1 is SGHTA and CDR2 is FQGNSA in the germline V gene. The CDR3 is 12 residues long. The CDR3 here is CASSLRWDEQYF. DNA for the CDR3: TGTGCCAGCAGCTTGCGTTGGGACGAGCAGTACTTC.

This clonotype was counted at least ten times. The gene calls are TRBV12-3 or TRBV12-4 and TRBJ1-2, with D perhaps matching TRBD1 (6 bases). Deletions cut 9 bases from V and 0 bases from J, with 17 bases between. The CDR3 covers 15 residues. The CDR3, as DNA: TGTGCCAGATTATCCGGGGGCAGCACTAACTATGGCTACACCTTC. Translated: CARLSGGSTNYGYTF.

This clonotype was counted once. A much larger clone differs by one base, so this may be a read error. This chain connects TRBV28 to TRBJ1-5, with D unclear. Looked up from germline, CDR1 is MDHEN and CDR2 is SYDVKM. CDR3 length: 15 amino acids. Written as DNA, the CDR3 is TGTGCCAGCAGTTTATTGAAATTTAGCTATCAGCCCCAGCATTTT. Translation: CASSLLKFSYQPQHF.

This clonotype was detected only a few times. The gene calls are TRBV7-3 and TRBJ2-3, with 10 bases aligning to TRBD2. J lost 6 bases, V lost 2 bases, and 11 bases had no gene match. Germline assignment: CDR1 SGHTA and CDR2 FQGTGA. The CDR3 sequence is 17 residues long. The CDR3 sequence: CASSLGPGLAFPDTQYF. The CDR3 bases are TGTGCCAGCAGCTTAGGTCCGGGACTAGCGTTTCCGGATACGCAGTATTTT.

This clonotype has a count of ten or more. The chain employs TRBV7-2 and TRBJ2-5, with 10 positions matching TRBD1. The V and J ends lost 5 bases and 9 bases, in that order; junction bases with no gene match: 6. This CDR3 contains 13 residues. CDR1 is SGHTA, CDR2 FQGNSA, per germline. DNA for the CDR3: TGTGCCAGCAGCCCGGACAGGGGGAAAGCCCAGTACTTC. This sequence encodes CASSPDRGKAQYF.

This clonotype showed up many times. J is TRBJ1-5 and V is TRBV12-3 or TRBV12-4, with D perhaps TRBD1 (6 bases). The CDR3 is 15 residues long. Trimming cost V 5 bases and J 2 bases, with 13 bases left between them. CDR3 amino acids: CASSQQGSGNQPQHF. DNA for the CDR3: TGTGCCAGCAGTCAACAGGGTTCGGGCAATCAGCCCCAGCATTTT.

The sample holds many counts of this clonotype. The chain has TRBV28 and TRBJ2-5, with D tentatively TRBD2 (7 bases). The germline V gene has CDR1 MDHEN and CDR2 SYDVKM. The germline V and J ends were trimmed by 4 bases and 4 bases, with 19 bases remaining between them. This CDR3 comprises 16 residues. The CDR3 region is CASSSSSGRGRETQYF. The CDR3 DNA sequence: TGTGCCAGCAGTTCCTCCTCGGGGAGGGGGAGAGAGACCCAGTACTTC.

There are many counts of this clonotype. The chain has TRBV6-2 or TRBV6-3 and TRBJ2-7; maybe TRBD1 (5 bases). Germline CDR1 MNHEY, CDR2 SVGEGT. This CDR3 is 15 amino acids long. The V end was cut by 0 bases, the J end by 1 base, with 10 bases between. CDR3 DNA: TGTGCCAGCAGTTACTCCTGGACAAATTCCTACGAGCAGTACTTC. Amino acid sequence: CASSYSWTNSYEQYF.

This clonotype showed up many times. The rearrangement uses TRBV5-1 and TRBJ1-2; the D gene is possibly TRBD1 (5 bases). CDR3 length: 14 residues. Germline V lookup: CDR1 SGHRS, CDR2 YFSETQ. The V end lost 4 bases, the J end lost 3 bases, and 13 bases lay between the germline ends. Here the CDR3 reads CASSNAGTDYGYTF. CDR3 in DNA: TGCGCCAGCAGCAACGCCGGGACGGACTATGGCTACACCTTC.

This clonotype was detected only a few times. The genes are TRBV5-1 and TRBJ2-7, with a possible D match to TRBD1 (6 bases). V lost 4 bases to trimming and J lost 2 bases, with 13 bases between them. Per the germline V gene, CDR1 is SGHRS and CDR2 is YFSETQ. This CDR3 is 14 amino acids long. Here the CDR3 reads CASSDKQGPYEQYF. DNA for the CDR3: TGCGCCAGCAGCGACAAACAGGGACCCTACGAGCAGTACTTC.

This clonotype was counted only a few times. This chain uses TRBV2 with TRBJ2-1; tentative D call: TRBD1 (5 bases). Germline V gene data show CDR1 as SNHLY and CDR2 as FYNNEI. V was trimmed by 4 bases and J by 4 bases, leaving 35 bases between them. The CDR3 consists of 22 residues. The CDR3 region is CASSVPDKLQGGRDWRYNEQFF. The CDR3 DNA reads as TGTGCCAGCAGTGTGCCCGACAAACTGCAGGGTGGAAGAGATTGGAGATACAATGAGCAGTTCTTC.

The chain joins TRBV19 to TRBJ1-5; D might be TRBD1 (6 bases). The V end lost 4 bases, the J end lost 3 bases, and 13 bases lay between the germline ends. Per the germline V gene, CDR1 is LNHDA and CDR2 is SQIVND (reference sequence). The CDR3 totals 15 residues. CDR3 protein: CASSTGGGANQPQHF. The CDR3 DNA reads as TGTGCCAGTAGTACAGGAGGGGGTGCCAATCAGCCCCAGCATTTT.

Worth noting for this clonotype: A much larger clone sits a single nucleotide away, making a read error possible. The chain employs TRBV27 and TRBJ2-7, with D possibly matching TRBD2 (5 bases). The CDR3 sequence is 14 residues long. In germline, CDR1 is MNHEY, CDR2 SMNVEV (reference sequence). Deletions cut 10 bases from V and 0 bases from J, with 16 bases between. CDR3 nucleotides: TGTGCCAACAAAGACTGGGAGAGCTCCTACGAGCAGTACTTC. As protein: CANKDWESSYEQYF.

The V call is TRBV20-1, the J call TRBJ2-7; TRBD1 matches at 8 bases. Per germline, CDR1 DFQATT and CDR2 SNEGSKA (reference sequence). Trimming at V came to 3 bases and at J to 5 bases, leaving 9 bases not matched to a gene. This CDR3 has 14 amino acids. CDR3 DNA sequence: TGCAGTGCTAGGGACAGGGACTTTTACGACGAGCAGTACTTC. It specifies CSARDRDFYDEQYF.

The rearrangement joins TRBV20-1 to TRBJ2-5, with a tentative D call TRBD2 (5 bases). Germline V lookup: CDR1 DFQATT, CDR2 SNEGSKA (reference sequence). Trimming cost V 5 bases and J 5 bases, with 21 bases left between them. CDR3 length: 15 residues. This CDR3 reads CSAPTPGLRRETQYF. CDR3 DNA: TGCAGTGCTCCGACGCCGGGATTACGTAGGGAGACCCAGTACTTC.

The J gene is TRBJ2-7, the V gene TRBV20-1; TRBD1 agrees at 8 bases. The CDR3 contains 12 residues. Germline V gene data show CDR1 as DFQATT and CDR2 as SNEGSKA (reference sequence). V shed 3 bases and J 5 bases; nucleotides not matched to a gene: 3. CDR3 in amino acids: CSARAGGHEQYF. CDR3 in DNA: TGCAGTGCTAGGGCAGGGGGCCACGAGCAGTACTTC.